One and the same sample provided the 24 T cell receptor beta chains below, sequenced in a study of blood T cell repertoires in COVID-19. Repertoires were generated with immunoSEQ multiplex PCR, while TCRdb's copy carries only in-frame clones and drops some. The repertoire includes some 270,000 clones, roughly 90% of them detected once, and 1.9% sits in the top ten. The sample consisted of PBMCs or T cells enriched from blood (not recorded which). The source of these receptors is a woman in her fifties or sixties who had recovered from COVID-19.

The J gene is TRBJ1-3, the V gene TRBV10-1; TRBD1 aligns across 7 bases. Germline trimming cut 3 bases from V and 4 bases from J; bases unmatched to any gene: 9. CDR1 is WNHNN and CDR2 is SYGVQD in the germline V gene (reference sequence). The CDR3 has 16 residues. The CDR3 sequence: CASSETLSTGGNTIYF. For the CDR3, the DNA is TGCGCCAGCAGTGAAACCCTCTCGACAGGGGGAAACACCATATATTTT.

The chain employs TRBV3-1 (or the pseudogene TRBV3-2) and TRBJ1-2; D is undetermined. The CDR3 loop spans 15 amino acids. Germline CDR1 and CDR2: LGHDT and YNNKEL (reference sequence). V lost 1 base, J lost 5 bases, and 14 bases lay in between. DNA for the CDR3: TGTGCCAGCAGCCAAGGTCCGGGTAACATTTATGGCTACACCTTC. Amino acid sequence: CASSQGPGNIYGYTF.

V is TRBV2 and J is TRBJ1-2; D possibly corresponds to TRBD1 (6 bases). Between the trimmed V and J ends, which lost 8 bases and 4 bases, there was a span of 14 bases. The germline V gene encodes CDR1 SNHLY and CDR2 FYNNEI. This CDR3 contains 13 residues. CDR3 residues: CASPRGQSYGYTF. The CDR3 DNA sequence: TGTGCCAGCCCCCGAGGACAGAGCTATGGCTACACCTTC. Supplemented by reference TRBV2 and TRBJ1-2, the full variable domain reads EPEVTQTPSHQVTQMGQEVILRCVPISNHLYFYWYRQILGQKVEFLVSFYNNEISEKSEIFDDQFSVERPDGSNFTLKIRSTKLEDSAMYFCASPRGQSYGYTFGSGTRLTVV.

The chain has TRBV5-5 and TRBJ1-1; D not resolved. Germline CDR1 and CDR2: SGHKS and YYEKEE (reference sequence). Trimming removed 5 bases at V and 3 bases at J, with 11 bases between. The CDR3 length is 13 residues. This CDR3 is CASSKTADTEAFF. CDR3 nucleotides: TGTGCCAGCAGTAAAACAGCCGACACTGAAGCTTTCTTT.

This clone was recorded only once. CDR3 loop: CASSLLSLNTEAFF. The CDR3 region has the DNA TGTGCCAGCAGTTTACTCTCCCTGAACACTGAAGCTTTCTTT. The chain links TRBV28 to TRBJ1-1; D gene unclear. V lost 2 bases, J lost 0 bases, and 7 bases lay in between. Germline V lookup: CDR1 MDHEN, CDR2 SYDVKM. The CDR3 sequence is 14 residues long.

The chain is built from TRBV11-2 and TRBJ2-1, with TRBD1 matching over 7 bases. The CDR3 runs 16 residues. V gave up 6 bases and J gave up 2 bases; unmatched junction bases: 10. Germline V CDR1 and CDR2: SGHAT, FQNNGV. The CDR3 nucleotides read TGTGCCAGCAGGCAGATCAGGGGGATGACCTACAATGAGCAGTTCTTC. Amino acids: CASRQIRGMTYNEQFF.

The J gene is TRBJ1-5, the V gene TRBV7-2; the match to TRBD1 covers 8 bases. Germline CDR1 reads SGHTA; CDR2 reads FQGNSA. Unmatched junction bases numbered 7, after V lost 5 bases and J lost 7 bases. The CDR3 sequence is 14 residues long. The CDR3 nucleotides read TGTGCCAGCAGCCCTGGACAGGGAGGACAGCCCCAGCATTTT. It yields the protein CASSPGQGGQPQHF. The full variable domain, completed using reference TRBV7-2 and TRBJ1-5, is GAGVSQSPSNKVTEKGKDVELRCDPISGHTALYWYRQSLGQGLEFLIYFQGNSAPDKSGLPSDRFSAERTGGSVSTLTIQRTQQEDSAVYLCASSPGQGGQPQHFGDGTRLSIL.

Comments on this clone: Other DNA sequences in this specimen translate into the identical CDR3. The chain couples TRBV5-1 to TRBJ2-3, with 8 bases aligning to TRBD1. CDR3 length equals 14 residues. V shed 2 bases, J shed 5 bases, and the junction held 4 bases outside the gene matches. Germline V CDR1 and CDR2: SGHRS, YFSETQ. CDR3 sequence (DNA): TGCGCCAGCAGCTTAGACAGGGGTGGAGATACGCAGTATTTT. Encoded protein: CASSLDRGGDTQYF.

This sequence joins TRBV24-1 and TRBJ2-1, with TRBD2 identical over 10 bases. The CDR3 is 14 amino acids. The V gene's germline CDR1 is KGHDR and CDR2 SFDVKD. V shed 6 bases and J 9 bases; nucleotides not matched to a gene: 7. The CDR3 region is CATSPSGRALEQFF. The CDR3 nucleotides read TGTGCCACCAGTCCCAGCGGGAGGGCACTTGAGCAGTTCTTC.

The CDR3 DNA is TGTGCCAGCAGCTTTACTAGCGGGAGGGCCTCTGAGCAGTTCTTC. Residues: CASSFTSGRASEQFF. The rearrangement uses TRBV7-3 and TRBJ2-1, with 13 bases lining up with TRBD2. Germline values: CDR1 SGHTA, CDR2 FQGTGA. The CDR3 runs to 15 residues. The V and J ends lost 3 bases and 9 bases, in that order; junction bases with no gene match: 5.

This clone was observed a single time. This chain links TRBV27 with TRBJ2-1; 10 nucleotides line up with TRBD2. The CDR3 runs to 15 residues. The germline CDR1 and CDR2 sequences are MNHEY and SMNVEV (reference sequence). The ends lost 7 bases at V and 2 bases at J; junction bases unmatched: 5. CDR3 nucleotides: TGTGCCAGCACACAGCGGGAGGGCCCCTACAATGAGCAGTTCTTC. Protein product: CASTQREGPYNEQFF.

This chain links TRBV6-5 with TRBJ1-2; 8 bases match TRBD1. Germline loops: CDR1 MNHEY, CDR2 SVGAGI. This CDR3 contains 14 residues. The trim removed 10 bases at V and 7 bases at J, leaving 14 bases unmatched. CDR3 sequence: CATGTGDTLFGYTF. The DNA for the CDR3 is TGTGCCACAGGGACAGGCGATACCCTATTTGGCTACACCTTC.

V is TRBV6-5 and J is TRBJ2-7; 10 positions match TRBD1. The CDR3 runs to 14 residues. The ends lost 4 bases at V and 3 bases at J; junction bases unmatched: 3. Germline assignment: CDR1 MNHEY and CDR2 SVGAGI. The CDR3 nucleotides read TGTGCCAGCAGTTTTGGACAGGGGGTCTACGAGCAGTACTTC. Protein product: CASSFGQGVYEQYF.

The chain employs TRBV28 and TRBJ1-4; 10 nucleotides line up with TRBD1. From germline, CDR1 is MDHEN and CDR2 SYDVKM. The trim removed 0 bases at V and 8 bases at J, leaving 6 bases unmatched. The CDR3 is 16 residues long. CDR3 nucleotide sequence: TGTGCCAGCAGTTTATGGGAGACAGGGGGCGAGGAAAAACTGTTTTTT. The encoded protein is CASSLWETGGEEKLFF.

V is TRBV11-3 and J is TRBJ1-4; D possibly corresponds to TRBD1 (6 bases). Trimming stripped 1 base from V and 7 bases from J, with 16 bases between. The CDR3 spans 16 residues. The germline CDR1 and CDR2 sequences are SGHNT and YENEEA. The CDR3 DNA sequence: TGTGCCAGCAGCTTAGGAGGGACAAACTTGGGTGAAAAACTGTTTTTT. Protein sequence: CASSLGGTNLGEKLFF.

V and J are TRBV12-3 or TRBV12-4 and TRBJ2-5, with TRBD1 matching over 8 bases. The V gene end was trimmed by 3 bases and the J gene end by 5 bases; junction bases not matched to a gene: 2. The CDR3 consists of 13 residues. CDR3 sequence: CASSFRGRETQYF. CDR3 bases: TGTGCCAGCAGTTTCAGGGGGCGGGAGACCCAGTACTTC.

The rearrangement links TRBV5-4 to TRBJ2-7; possible D gene TRBD1, 6 bases. V lost 1 base and J 4 bases, leaving 12 bases between the germline ends. The germline V gene encodes CDR1 SGHNT and CDR2 YYREEE (reference sequence). The CDR3 contains 14 residues. CDR3 residues: CASSLQGTSYEQYF. CDR3 coding DNA: TGTGCCAGCAGCTTGCAAGGGACAAGTTACGAGCAGTACTTC.

V gene TRBV28 combines with J gene TRBJ1-2; TRBD1 aligns across 7 bases. Trimming at V came to 4 bases and at J to 5 bases, leaving 16 bases not matched to a gene. The CDR3 covers 17 residues. CDR1 and CDR2 (germline): MDHEN, SYDVKM. As DNA, the CDR3 is TGTGCCAGCAGTTCCGCGGCCCGGACAGGCAACGCGTATGGCTACACCTTC. Translated: CASSSAARTGNAYGYTF.

The CDR3 reads CASRIAGQGAYEQYF. CDR3 DNA: TGTGCCAGCAGGATAGCGGGACAGGGCGCCTACGAGCAGTACTTC. The chain joins TRBV6-5 to TRBJ2-7; tentative D call: TRBD1 (9 bases). CDR3 size: 15 residues. Trimming removed 6 bases from V and 2 bases from J, with 17 bases in between. CDR1 is MNHEY and CDR2 is SVGAGI in the germline V gene.

The chain recombines TRBV11-2 with TRBJ1-5, with TRBD1 as a possible D gene (5 bases). V dropped 2 bases and J dropped 7 bases, with 12 bases sitting between them. Looked up from germline, CDR1 is SGHAT and CDR2 is FQNNGV. The CDR3 covers 14 residues. CDR3: CASSLSSQGQPQHF. The CDR3, as DNA: TGTGCCAGCAGCTTATCTTCTCAGGGACAGCCCCAGCATTTT.

In its sample, this clone was seen a few times. This chain links TRBV9 with TRBJ1-6; TRBD1 matches 7 bases. V shed 3 bases, J shed 14 bases, and the junction held 5 bases outside the gene matches. This CDR3 region has 12 residues. From germline, CDR1 is SGDLS and CDR2 YYNGEE. In DNA form, the CDR3 reads TGTGCCAGCAGCGCCGAAGGGGGCACCCTCCACTTT. Protein product: CASSAEGGTLHF.

V usage is TRBV24-1 and J usage is TRBJ2-7; possibly TRBD2 for D (7 bases). The V end was cut by 3 bases, the J end by 1 base, with 15 bases between. The CDR3 contains 16 residues. Germline assignment: CDR1 KGHDR and CDR2 SFDVKD. The CDR3 sequence: CATSDGAAGASYEQYF. CDR3 nucleotides: TGTGCCACCAGTGATGGAGCGGCGGGGGCGTCCTACGAGCAGTACTTC.

The chain joins TRBV6-5 to TRBJ1-1, with a tentative D call TRBD1 (6 bases). This CDR3 is built from 14 residues. CDR1 and CDR2 (germline): MNHEY, SVGAGI. V was clipped by 5 bases and J by 4 bases, with 14 bases between them. The CDR3 is CASSQQGVGTEAFF. The CDR3 DNA sequence: TGTGCCAGCAGTCAACAGGGTGTAGGCACTGAAGCTTTCTTT.

V usage is TRBV18 and J usage is TRBJ2-7; 10 bases fit TRBD1. Germline assignment: CDR1 KGHSH and CDR2 LQKENI. Trimming cost V 3 bases and J 7 bases; bases outside gene matches: 9. CDR3 length equals 15 residues. CDR3 in amino acids: CASSPTPGQGKEQYF. The CDR3 bases are TGTGCCAGCTCACCCACTCCGGGACAGGGGAAAGAGCAGTACTTC.